This note documents a single T cell receptor (beta chain) sequence. Its specificity is unknown. These data are taken from a study of cytomegalovirus exposure and HLA in healthy donors. Findings of the study overall: Looking again later, the authors saw that most CMV-associated TCR beta chains seemed HLA-restricted.

CDR3 size: 15 residues. CDR1 is PRHDT and CDR2 is FYEKMQ in the germline V gene (reference sequence). The ends lost 5 bases at V and 4 bases at J; junction bases unmatched: 9. Use of 60 Vbeta and 13 Jbeta primers characterized the PCR. Libraries were prepared by immunoSEQ multiplex PCR; TCRdb keeps only in-frame clonotypes and omits some of them. The sample has approximately 130,000 clones; around 75% are singletons. Source material: PBMCs. The source is a woman aged 40 to 50 in good health and CMV-seropositive. This chain joins TRBV13 and TRBJ1-1; 8 nucleotides align to TRBD1. CDR3 residues: CASSLRTGRITEAFF. The CDR3 DNA follows: TGTGCCAGCAGCCTACGGACAGGGAGGATCACTGAAGCTTTCTTT.